This TCR beta chain stems from a study of breast tumors, draining lymph nodes, adjacent tissues. TCRdb re-derived calls from the multiplex PCR reads in MiXCR, one entry per CDR3 protein. The table includes 11,000 or so distinct CDR3 sequences, roughly 34% detected once. Study-level findings and limits: Tumor repertoires ranked between lymph nodes and nontumor tissue in diversity, with V and J gene preferences. Data fit most tumor T cells coming from lymph node, expanding in tumor. Compared with basal-like, luminal-like tumors shared significantly more repertoire with nontumor tissue. Data only fit, rather than demonstrated, lymph node origin of most tumor T cells.

In germline, CDR1 is DFQATT, CDR2 SNEGSKA (reference sequence). The V end lost 6 bases, the J end lost 4 bases, and 16 bases lay between the germline ends. CDR3 length: 14 amino acids. This clonotype has at least ten counts. The antigen remains unidentified. Sequencing input: breast tumor tissue. The rearrangement uses TRBV20-1 and TRBJ1-5; D is ambiguous. The origin of this receptor is a female donor with breast cancer. Some clones in this sample may be carry-over from other donors' samples. The CDR3 nucleotides read TGCAGTGCCCCTCCACGTAGCTTTAATCAGCCCCAGCATTTT. It translates to CSAPPRSFNQPQHF.